The 10 T cell receptor beta chains given below trace back to one sample, sequenced in a study of CD8+CD57+ T cells in acquired aplastic anemia. It was patients with CD8+CD57+ cell expansion by flow cytometry who were chosen for sequencing. For CDR3 and TCR beta VDJ profiling, genomic DNA was the template used. Via MiXCR, TCRdb re-called the reads, giving one row per CDR3 protein. The table shows 210,000 or so distinct CDR3 sequences, with almost 50% occurring only once. What was sequenced was sorted CD4+, CD8+, or CD8+CD57+ T cells (not recorded which) from PBMCs. These TCRs come from a human donor with aplastic anemia.

The chain employs TRBV28 and TRBJ1-5, with 9 bases matching TRBD1. V lost 6 bases and J lost 1; bases outside the gene matches: 1. The CDR3 sequence is 14 residues long. The germline CDR1 and CDR2 sequences are MDHEN and SYDVKM. DNA for the CDR3: TGTGCCAGCAGGGACAGGGGAAGCAATCAGCCCCAGCATTTT. This encodes CASRDRGSNQPQHF.

The chain uses TRBV7-3 and TRBJ2-3, with 10 nucleotides matching TRBD2. This CDR3 has 18 residues. V dropped 3 bases and J dropped 2; count of bases not matched to a gene: 11. Per the germline V gene, CDR1 is SGHTA and CDR2 is FQGTGA. CDR3 nucleotide sequence: TGTGCCAGCAGCTTGGGGACTGTAGCGGGGGGCGACACAGATACGCAGTATTTT. It codes for CASSLGTVAGGDTDTQYF.

This rearrangement joins TRBV7-9 to TRBJ2-1; D possibly corresponds to TRBD1 (5 bases). The CDR3 loop spans 14 amino acids. The germline CDR1 and CDR2 sequences are SEHNR and FQNEAQ (reference sequence). The ends were cut back, 8 bases at V and 3 bases at J, with 14 bases in the middle. CDR3: CASEVGRNYNEQFF. The CDR3 DNA is TGTGCCAGCGAGGTGGGGCGAAACTACAATGAGCAGTTCTTC. Drawing the rest from reference TRBV7-9 and TRBJ2-1, the complete variable domain is DTGVSQNPRHKITKRGQNVTFRCDPISEHNRLYWYRQTLGQGPEFLTYFQNEAQLEKSRLLSDRFSAERPKGSFSTLEIQRTEQGDSAMYLCASEVGRNYNEQFFGPGTRLTVL.

In the case of this clonotype: One end of the junction varies from germline; a read error may be responsible. This chain joins TRBV7-9 and TRBJ2-7; D is unclear. The CDR3 extends over 14 amino acids. Germline V gives CDR1 SEHNR, CDR2 FQNEAQ (reference sequence). This CDR3 reads CASSQGERIYEQYF. CDR3 sequence (DNA): TGCGCCAGCAGCCAAGGAGAACGAATTTACGAGCAGTACTTC. Filled out from reference TRBV7-9 and TRBJ2-7, the complete variable domain reads DTGVSQNPRHKITKRGQNVTFRCDPISEHNRLYWYRQTLGQGPEFLTYFQNEAQLEKSRLLSDRFSAERPKGSFSTLEIQRTEQGDSAMYLCASSQGERIYEQYFGPGTRLTVT.

The chain is built from TRBV6-1 and TRBJ1-3, with a weak D call TRBD1 (6 bases). The length of the CDR3 is 11 residues. Between the trimmed V and J ends, which lost 10 bases and 12 bases, there was a span of 16 bases. Germline assignment: CDR1 MNHNS and CDR2 SASEGT. CDR3 in amino acids: CATRQAFYIYF. The CDR3 nucleotides are TGTGCCACTAGACAGGCGTTTTACATATATTTT.

This chain uses TRBV5-1 with TRBJ2-3; no reliable D call. Germline lookup yields CDR1 SGHRS and CDR2 YFSETQ. Trimming pared 0 bases from V and 2 bases from J, leaving 13 bases between. This CDR3 has 16 residues. The CDR3 sequence is CASSLAGGFDTDTQYF. The CDR3 DNA follows: TGCGCCAGCAGCTTGGCCGGTGGGTTCGACACAGATACGCAGTATTTT.

On this clonotype: Because the CDR3's place on the DNA is in doubt, the DNA is left out and the CDR3 is given as listed by TCRdb. J is TRBJ1-4 and V is TRBV10-2. Per the germline V gene, CDR1 is WSHSY and CDR2 is SAAADI. Including both end residues, the CDR3 is 20 amino acids long. The CDR3 reads CASSEGVGGDEQFFGEKLFF.

This clonotype occurred many times. The rearrangement joins TRBV7-9 to TRBJ2-7; D is undetermined. The germline V and J ends were trimmed by 1 base and 2 bases, with 9 bases remaining between them. The germline CDR1 and CDR2 sequences are SEHNR and FQNEAQ (reference sequence). CDR3 length: 14 residues. In DNA form, the CDR3 reads TGTGCCAGCAGCTTAGGAGGCAGAACCTACGAGCAGTACTTC. This gives the protein CASSLGGRTYEQYF.

Turning to this clonotype: A much larger clone sits a single nucleotide away, making a read error possible. The chain recombines TRBV10-3 with TRBJ2-7; TRBD2 might be the D (6 bases). CDR3 length: 15 amino acids. Germline CDR1 ENHRY, CDR2 SYGVKD. The CDR3: CASSYAGTGGNEQYF. The CDR3 bases are TGTGCCAGCAGTTACGCTGGGACCGGGGGAAATGAGCAGTACTTC.

A remark on this clonotype: Germline and junction disagree at one end, which may indicate a read error. This sequence joins TRBV6-1 and TRBJ2-7, with D tentatively TRBD1 (6 bases). The CDR3 is 16 residues long. CDR1 MNHNS and CDR2 SASEGT come from the germline V gene. Here the CDR3 DNA reads TGTGCCAGCAGTGAAGTACCAGGGGACGCTTCCTACGGGCAGTACTTC. It specifies CASSEVPGDASYGQYF.